The rows below give T cell receptor beta chains drawn from one sample of a study of human T cells and chemical hapten exposure. TCRdb processed the RACE reads anew with MiXCR; each CDR3 protein has one entry. This sample has some 190,000 distinct CDR3 sequences, with 20% to 25% found just once. Sequencing used whole blood, obtained in connection with sensitization to the hapten diphenylcyclopropenone (DPC). The source is a woman aged 50 to 60 with alopecia areata. Some clones in this sample may be carry-over from other donors' samples. Each CDR3 is given with its conserved first and last residue.

V gene	J gene	CDR3 protein
TRBV6-1	TRBJ1-2	CASSEAWNRVSNYGYTF
TRBV4-1	TRBJ2-3	CASSQEGWEGPTTDTQYF
TRBV15	TRBJ1-4	CATSRDHSDEKLFF
TRBV25-1	TRBJ2-7	CASSEPEGVRFRREQYF
TRBV29-1	TRBJ1-4	CSVVAYGEKLFF
TRBV29-1	TRBJ1-2	CSVATGQGSTF
TRBV7-7	TRBJ2-1	CASSVDSYNEQFF
TRBV10-3	TRBJ1-4	CAISEARPNEKLFF
TRBV12-3/TRBV12-4	TRBJ2-2	CASSLTSYGELFF
TRBV24-1	TRBJ1-5	CATSDRVGQPQHF
TRBV7-8	TRBJ2-2	CASSLQQANTGELFF
TRBV19	TRBJ2-3	CASRYTVTDTQYF
TRBV25-1	TRBJ2-5	CASSEWEDQETQYF
TRBV27	TRBJ1-1	CASSLDRMNTEAFF
TRBV3-1	TRBJ2-1	CASSREPGTLFF
TRBV19	TRBJ1-5	CASSLSGTGATNNQPQHF
TRBV29-1	TRBJ1-4	CSVLTGSNEKLFF
TRBV5-1	TRBJ2-5	CASSLDGQTVETQYF
TRBV9	TRBJ2-3	CASSLTANTQYF
TRBV20-1	TRBJ2-2	CSANRQGTGELFF